A single sample gave rise to the 30 T cell receptor beta chains below, sequenced in a study of T-cell memory formation after mild COVID-19 (dated by TCRdb to the early 2020s). Library prep was done by 5' RACE. The sequencer was an Illumina NovaSeq 6000. TCRdb reworked the public reads: Q25 trimming with fastp, MiXCR clone assembly, productive beta chains retained. Rows with a matching CDR3 protein are joined into one entry that keeps the most common DNA and genes. The sample data list a few hundred thousand distinct CDR3 sequences, and approximately 20% of these were observed just once. Jointly, the top ten make up around 20% of the sample. Sample: PBMCs or a T cell subset sorted from them (not recorded which). The receptors come from a man in his late teens or twenties who had mild COVID-19 (a few samples of this study predate the infection). The sample titles of this study are shuffled in the database, so cell type and time point are left out; the donor was told from shared clones.

In this sample, this clonotype turned up once. The J gene is TRBJ1-4, the V gene TRBV5-1, with D maybe TRBD1 (5 bases). The length of the CDR3 is 15 residues. The germline gives CDR1 SGHRS, CDR2 YFSETQ. V was trimmed by 1 base and J by 7 bases, leaving 14 bases between them. In nucleotides, the CDR3 is TGCGCCAGCAGCTTGTCGATAGGGGTTGGTGAAAAACTGTTTTTT. Translated, it gives CASSLSIGVGEKLFF.

V and J are TRBV28 and TRBJ1-4; 9 bases are shared with TRBD1. The J segment lost 4 bases and the V segment lost 5 bases, leaving 8 bases of the junction unmatched. Germline V gene data show CDR1 as MDHEN and CDR2 as SYDVKM. This CDR3 comprises 16 residues. DNA of the CDR3: TGTGCCAGCAGTCTCGCGGGGACAGGGTATAATGAAAAACTGTTTTTT. It specifies CASSLAGTGYNEKLFF.

This clonotype was detected ten times or more. The V and J genes are TRBV19 and TRBJ2-7; D gene ambiguous. V was cut by 5 bases and J by 3 bases, with 11 bases left in between. Germline V lookup: CDR1 LNHDA, CDR2 SQIVND (reference sequence). This CDR3 has 13 residues. The CDR3 region has the DNA TGTGCCAGTAGTCCTGCCAGCAACTACGAGCAGTACTTC. Translated: CASSPASNYEQYF.

V gene TRBV5-1 combines with J gene TRBJ1-6; no reliable D call. The CDR3 length is 15 residues. Germline V gives CDR1 SGHRS, CDR2 YFSETQ. V shed 3 bases and J shed 14 bases, with 21 bases lying between them. CDR3 nucleotides: TGCGCCAGCAGCTCCGCCCTACGGCTTAATTCGGCCCTCCACTTT. It yields the protein CASSSALRLNSALHF. Together with reference TRBV5-1 and TRBJ1-6, the CDR3 gives the full variable domain: KAGVTQTPRYLIKTRGQQVTLSCSPISGHRSVSWYQQTPGQGLQFLFEYFSETQRNKGNFPGRFSGRQFSNSRSEMNVSTLELGDSALYLCASSSALRLNSALHFGNGTRLTVT.

This rearrangement joins TRBV7-9 to TRBJ2-5; unclear D gene. The CDR3 consists of 14 residues. Germline V CDR1 and CDR2: SEHNR, FQNEAQ (reference sequence). With 2 bases removed from V and 0 bases from J, the gap between germline ends came to 7 bases. The DNA of the CDR3 is TGTGCCAGCAGCTTACTTCAGGACCAAGAGACCCAGTACTTC. Translating gives CASSLLQDQETQYF.

This clonotype was counted between two and nine times. The gene calls are TRBV10-3 and TRBJ2-7, with no clear D. From germline, CDR1 is ENHRY and CDR2 SYGVKD. This CDR3 is 13 amino acids long. Trimming pared 3 bases from V and 0 bases from J, leaving 6 bases between. CDR3 residues: CAISDRSSYEQYV. For the CDR3, the DNA is TGTGCCATCAGTGACCGTAGCTCCTACGAGCAGTACGTC.

This clonotype was observed a handful of times. V and J are TRBV4-3 and TRBJ2-4; D gene ambiguous. The ends were cut back, 1 base at V and 8 bases at J, with 9 bases in the middle. This CDR3 is 13 amino acids long. The germline V gene has CDR1 LGHNA and CDR2 YSLEER. In DNA, the CDR3 is TGCGCCAGCAGCCAAGGCTCCAAGGACATTCAGTACTTC. Its translation is CASSQGSKDIQYF.

This clonotype has more than one count but fewer than ten. The V and J genes are TRBV19 and TRBJ2-5; no reliable D call. V shed 3 bases and J shed 8 bases, with 13 bases lying between them. The length of the CDR3 is 13 residues. Per the germline V gene, CDR1 is LNHDA and CDR2 is SQIVND (reference sequence). In nucleotides, the CDR3 is TGTGCCAGTAGTATCACACCTGTGGACACCCAGTACTTC. Protein sequence: CASSITPVDTQYF.

The chain recombines TRBV7-8 with TRBJ2-1; D possibly corresponds to TRBD2 (5 bases). V was cut by 8 bases and J by 7 bases, with 18 bases left in between. The CDR3 covers 14 residues. Per the germline V gene, CDR1 is SGHVS and CDR2 is FQNEAQ. In DNA, the CDR3 is TGTGCCAGCTCCTTCTCGATCGGGGTGAATGAGCAGTTCTTC. Encoded protein: CASSFSIGVNEQFF.

The table lists this clonotype with a few counts. The chain recombines TRBV20-1 with TRBJ1-2; D unclear. The CDR3 has 15 residues. CDR1 DFQATT and CDR2 SNEGSKA come from the germline V gene (reference sequence). V was pared by 3 bases and J by 7 bases, with 21 bases between. CDR3: CSASSPVTLMTGYTF. The CDR3 DNA sequence: TGCAGTGCTAGTTCCCCGGTCACTTTAATGACTGGCTACACCTTC.

This clonotype was observed many times. This chain joins TRBV7-9 and TRBJ1-2; the D is unclear. This CDR3 is 13 amino acids long. Germline-derived CDR1 and CDR2 are SEHNR and FQNEAQ (reference sequence). V was cut by 5 bases and J by 3 bases, with 10 bases left in between. CDR3 DNA sequence: TGTGCCAGCAGCGCCCGGACGGACTATGGCTACACCTTC. It encodes CASSARTDYGYTF.

This clonotype was detected many times. V gene TRBV29-1 combines with J gene TRBJ2-3, with 9 bases that match TRBD2. This CDR3 is 14 amino acids long. CDR1 is SQVTM, CDR2 ANQGSEA, per germline. V lost 5 bases, J lost 7 bases, and 10 bases stayed unmatched. The CDR3: CSVTSGGTRNTQYF. The CDR3, as DNA: TGCAGCGTTACCAGCGGGGGGACAAGAAATACGCAGTATTTT.

The rearrangement joins TRBV5-1 to TRBJ1-2; D is possibly TRBD1 (5 bases). Between the trimmed V and J ends, which lost 3 bases and 8 bases, there was a span of 17 bases. CDR1 SGHRS and CDR2 YFSETQ come from the germline V gene. This CDR3 has 14 residues. This CDR3 is CASSSSGDHWGYTF. In DNA form, the CDR3 reads TGCGCCAGCAGCTCCTCTGGGGACCACTGGGGCTACACCTTC. Full variable domain (remainder filled in from reference TRBV5-1 and TRBJ1-2): KAGVTQTPRYLIKTRGQQVTLSCSPISGHRSVSWYQQTPGQGLQFLFEYFSETQRNKGNFPGRFSGRQFSNSRSEMNVSTLELGDSALYLCASSSSGDHWGYTFGSGTRLTVV.

This chain uses TRBV7-2 with TRBJ1-2; unclear D gene. Per germline, CDR1 SGHTA and CDR2 FQGNSA. The CDR3 runs 13 residues. The V end was cut by 5 bases, the J end by 2 bases, with 9 bases between. CDR3 sequence (DNA): TGTGCCAGCAGCCAGGACTCGAACTATGGCTACACCTTC. Translated, it gives CASSQDSNYGYTF.

Comment on this clonotype: This may come from a read error, since a much larger clone is one base off. This sequence joins TRBV7-2 and TRBJ1-1; D unclear. With 3 bases removed from V and 1 base from J, the gap between germline ends came to 6 bases. Germline lookup yields CDR1 SGHTA and CDR2 FQGNSA. The CDR3 has 13 residues. The CDR3: CASSFEGNTEAFF. The CDR3 nucleotides are TGTGCCAGCAGCTTCGAGGGGAACACTGAAGCTTTCTTT.

The rearrangement uses TRBV19 and TRBJ2-4; possibly TRBD1 for D (6 bases). Germline V gives CDR1 LNHDA, CDR2 SQIVND (reference sequence). The CDR3 has 14 residues. Trimming took off 4 bases at V and 5 bases at J, with 12 bases between the two ends. The CDR3 loop is CASSRGTRENIQYF. The CDR3 bases are TGTGCCAGTAGTAGAGGGACAAGAGAAAACATTCAGTACTTC.

This clonotype was counted only a few times. The chain carries TRBV7-9 and TRBJ2-2, with 7 bases that match TRBD1. The V segment lost 5 bases and the J segment 1 base; nucleotides outside the gene matches: 4. Germline V gene sequence: CDR1 SEHNR, CDR2 FQNEAQ (reference sequence). This CDR3 region has 15 residues. The DNA for the CDR3 is TGTGCCAGCAGCACGACAGGGAAGAACACCGGGGAGCTGTTTTTT. This translates into CASSTTGKNTGELFF.

J is TRBJ2-7 and V is TRBV5-6; a weak D match, TRBD2 (5 bases). The V gene lost 0 bases and the J gene lost 1 base, with 17 bases spanning the gap. The germline V gene has CDR1 SGHDT and CDR2 YYEEEE. The CDR3 runs 17 residues. CDR3 amino acids: CASSLGRNYGLSYEQYV. CDR3 sequence (DNA): TGTGCCAGCAGCTTGGGGAGGAACTACGGACTTTCCTACGAGCAGTACGTC.

This clonotype was seen a few times. The genes are TRBV7-2 and TRBJ2-1; either TRBD1 or TRBD2 may supply D (5 bases each). Per germline, CDR1 SGHTA and CDR2 FQGNSA. The V and J ends lost 7 bases and 9 bases respectively, with 16 bases between them. This CDR3 contains 13 residues. CDR3: CASIKGTDGEQFF. DNA for the CDR3: TGTGCCAGCATCAAGGGGACCGACGGTGAGCAGTTCTTC.

This clonotype was seen a few times. This sequence joins TRBV12-3 or TRBV12-4 and TRBJ2-1, with 11 bases aligning to TRBD2. J was trimmed by 3 bases and V by 7 bases; bases with no gene match: 5. CDR3 length: 15 residues. CDR3 DNA sequence: TGTGCCAGCACCTCTGGGACTAGCGGCTACAATGAGCAGTTCTTC. It encodes CASTSGTSGYNEQFF.

This clonotype showed up just a few times. The chain recombines TRBV20-1 with TRBJ1-2; D gene uncertain. Between the trimmed V and J ends, which lost 3 bases and 0 bases, there was a span of 5 bases. The CDR3 has 12 amino acids. CDR1 is DFQATT and CDR2 is SNEGSKA in the germline V gene (reference sequence). CDR3 loop: CSASRANYGYTF. DNA of the CDR3: TGCAGTGCTAGCCGAGCTAACTATGGCTACACCTTC.

This clonotype was recorded a few times. The genes are TRBV4-3 and TRBJ1-3; 9 bases map to TRBD1. The V gene end was trimmed by 5 bases and the J gene end by 3 bases; junction bases not matched to a gene: 5. Germline CDR1 and CDR2: LGHNA and YSLEER. The CDR3 loop spans 15 amino acids. The CDR3 here is CASSKGQGNGNTIYF. The CDR3 nucleotides read TGCGCCAGCAGCAAGGGACAGGGAAATGGAAACACCATATATTTT.

The chain uses TRBV20-1 and TRBJ2-5; D uncertain. Trimming took 5 bases from V and 1 from J, leaving 17 bases between them. The V gene's germline CDR1 is DFQATT and CDR2 SNEGSKA (reference sequence). This CDR3 is 15 amino acids long. CDR3 coding DNA: TGCAGTGCTGGACCGGGCCCCCCGCGCCAAGAGACCCAGTACTTC. It is translated as CSAGPGPPRQETQYF.

In its sample, this clonotype was seen many times. The V and J genes are TRBV27 and TRBJ2-7; 7 nucleotides agree with TRBD2. Germline V gives CDR1 MNHEY, CDR2 SMNVEV (reference sequence). The J segment lost 2 bases and the V segment lost 8 bases, leaving 12 bases of the junction unmatched. This CDR3 comprises 15 residues. CDR3 sequence: CASSAGPAGTYEQYV. DNA of the CDR3: TGTGCCAGCTCGGCCGGGCCAGCGGGAACCTACGAGCAGTACGTC.

This clonotype was detected a few times. J is TRBJ2-1 and V is TRBV18; possible D gene TRBD2, 6 bases. V was trimmed by 3 bases and J by 7 bases, leaving 13 bases between them. Per the germline V gene, CDR1 is KGHSH and CDR2 is LQKENI. There are 14 residues in the CDR3. The CDR3 DNA reads TGTGCCAGCTCACCGCGGCGGGCGGGGAATGAGCAGTTCTTC. Its protein product is CASSPRRAGNEQFF.

The table lists this clonotype with a few counts. The V gene is TRBV4-3, the J gene TRBJ2-7; 7 nucleotides match TRBD1. This CDR3 spans 14 amino acids. V shed 5 bases and J 3 bases; nucleotides not matched to a gene: 7. Germline V gives CDR1 LGHNA, CDR2 YSLEER. The CDR3 sequence is CASSTVAGGYEQYF. Here the CDR3 DNA reads TGCGCCAGCAGCACCGTGGCAGGGGGCTACGAGCAGTACTTC.

This clonotype was detected a few times. V is TRBV29-1 and J is TRBJ2-3; possibly TRBD1 or TRBD2 for D (6 bases each). Between the trimmed V and J ends, which lost 6 bases and 3 bases, there was a span of 10 bases. Germline V gene sequence: CDR1 SQVTM, CDR2 ANQGSEA. The CDR3 is 12 residues long. CDR3 sequence: CSVKGGTDTQYF. The CDR3 coding sequence is TGCAGCGTGAAGGGGGGTACAGATACGCAGTATTTT.

This clonotype was counted a few times. The chain is built from TRBV24-1 and TRBJ1-2; D uncertain. Trimming took 5 bases from V and 2 from J, leaving 14 bases between them. CDR3 length: 15 residues. Germline values: CDR1 KGHDR, CDR2 SFDVKD. CDR3 nucleotide sequence: TGTGCCACCAGTGTCCCACTCCTGTCCAACTATGGCTACACCTTC. Its protein is CATSVPLLSNYGYTF.

In its sample, this clonotype was seen a few times. The chain employs TRBV7-9 and TRBJ2-5; no clear D gene. V shed 5 bases and J shed 3 bases, with 16 bases lying between them. Germline lookup yields CDR1 SEHNR and CDR2 FQNEAQ (reference sequence). The CDR3 loop spans 15 amino acids. The CDR3 is CASSPPLASKETQYF. The CDR3 nucleotides read TGTGCCAGCAGCCCACCACTCGCCTCCAAAGAGACCCAGTACTTC.

The chain links TRBV6-5 to TRBJ1-4; 7 nucleotides match TRBD1. The ends lost 5 bases at V and 8 bases at J; junction bases unmatched: 5. Per germline, CDR1 MNHEY and CDR2 SVGAGI. This CDR3 is 13 amino acids long. The CDR3 DNA reads TGTGCCAGCAGTCCCGGGACAGAGGAAAAACTGTTTTTT. Its protein is CASSPGTEEKLFF.